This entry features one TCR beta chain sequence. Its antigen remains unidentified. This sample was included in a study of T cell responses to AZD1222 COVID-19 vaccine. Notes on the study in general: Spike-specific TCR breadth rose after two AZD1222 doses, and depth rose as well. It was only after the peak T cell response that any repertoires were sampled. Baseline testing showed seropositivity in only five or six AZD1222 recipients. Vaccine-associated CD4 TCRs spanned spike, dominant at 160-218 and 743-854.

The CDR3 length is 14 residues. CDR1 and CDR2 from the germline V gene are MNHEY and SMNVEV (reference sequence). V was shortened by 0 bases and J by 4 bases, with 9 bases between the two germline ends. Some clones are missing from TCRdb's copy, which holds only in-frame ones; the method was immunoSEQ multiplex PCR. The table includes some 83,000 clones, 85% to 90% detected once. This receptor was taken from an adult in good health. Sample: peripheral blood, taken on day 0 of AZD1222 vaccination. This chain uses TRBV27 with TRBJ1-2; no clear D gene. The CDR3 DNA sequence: TGTGCCAGCAGTTTATCCAGTAGTATCTATGGCTACACCTTC. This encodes CASSLSSSIYGYTF.